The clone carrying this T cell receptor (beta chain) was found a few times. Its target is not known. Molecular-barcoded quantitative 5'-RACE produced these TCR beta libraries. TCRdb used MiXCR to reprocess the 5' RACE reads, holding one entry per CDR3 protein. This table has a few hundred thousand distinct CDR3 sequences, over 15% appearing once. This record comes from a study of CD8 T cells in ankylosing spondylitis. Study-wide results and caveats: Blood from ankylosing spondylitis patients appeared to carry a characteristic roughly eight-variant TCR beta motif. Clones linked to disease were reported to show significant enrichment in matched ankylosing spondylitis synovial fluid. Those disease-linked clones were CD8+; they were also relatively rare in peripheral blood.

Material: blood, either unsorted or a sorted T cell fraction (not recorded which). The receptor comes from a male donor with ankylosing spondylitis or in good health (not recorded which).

CDR3 coding DNA: TGCGCCAGCAGCCCTGCAACTAATGAAAAACTGTTTTTT. It codes for CASSPATNEKLFF. The gene calls are TRBV5-1 and TRBJ1-4; D is undetermined. The CDR3 runs to 13 residues. V gave up 4 bases and J gave up 0 bases, with 4 bases separating them. CDR1 and CDR2 from the germline V gene are SGHRS and YFSETQ.